These 9 T cell receptor beta chains share one sample of origin, sequenced in a study of shared clonotypes between healthy human individuals. The protocol was immunoSEQ multiplex PCR, while the TCRdb copy is restricted to in-frame clones and leaves out a portion. The sample yields some 2,400,000 clones, 90% to 96% seen once. Sequencing was carried out using naive CD4+ T cells sorted from blood. The subset: CD45RA+ positively selected. The source of these receptors is a man younger than 35 in good health.

The gene calls are TRBV6-1 and TRBJ1-1; D unclear. CDR3 length: 15 amino acids. Trimming left V 0 bases short and J 3 bases short, with 11 bases between. CDR1 and CDR2 (germline): MNHNS, SASEGT. The CDR3 is CASSEALRRDTEAFF. The CDR3 DNA reads as TGTGCCAGCAGTGAAGCGCTTCGGAGAGACACTGAAGCTTTCTTT.

This chain connects TRBV10-1 to TRBJ1-3; D not certain. The CDR3 spans 14 residues. Trimming cost V 0 bases and J 2 bases, with 5 bases left between them. Germline assignment: CDR1 WNHNN and CDR2 SYGVQD (reference sequence). The CDR3 reads CASSESGTGNTIYF. For the CDR3, the DNA is TGCGCCAGCAGTGAGTCAGGGACTGGAAACACCATATATTTT.

CDR3 bases: TGTGCCAGCAGCTTAGTATGGAGCTCCTACGAGCAGTACTTC. Protein product: CASSLVWSSYEQYF. The V and J genes are TRBV11-2 and TRBJ2-7; D gene ambiguous. Germline-derived CDR1 and CDR2 are SGHAT and FQNNGV. The CDR3 totals 14 residues. The V gene lost 1 base and the J gene lost 0 bases, with 7 bases spanning the gap.

The chain carries TRBV6-5 and TRBJ2-3; perhaps TRBD2 as D (7 bases). V was shortened by 6 bases and J by 4 bases, with 14 bases between the two germline ends. Germline CDR1 is MNHEY and CDR2 is SVGAGI. The CDR3 length is 14 residues. CDR3 region: CASRRGGPADTQYF. The CDR3 DNA sequence: TGTGCCAGCAGGAGGGGGGGCCCGGCAGATACGCAGTATTTT.

The V and J genes are TRBV10-3 and TRBJ1-1; D gene unclear. The CDR3 covers 13 residues. CDR1 ENHRY and CDR2 SYGVKD come from the germline V gene. With 9 bases removed from V and 0 bases from J, the gap between germline ends came to 11 bases. The CDR3 DNA reads TGTGCCATGGACGCGGGAATGAACACTGAAGCTTTCTTT. It specifies CAMDAGMNTEAFF.

The rearrangement joins TRBV19 to TRBJ1-1; tentative D call: TRBD1 (6 bases). Germline lookup yields CDR1 LNHDA and CDR2 SQIVND (reference sequence). V shed 2 bases and J shed 1 base, with 11 bases lying between them. This CDR3 contains 15 residues. The CDR3 DNA is TGTGCCAGTAGTATACAAGACAGGAAGAACACTGAAGCTTTCTTT. Translation gives CASSIQDRKNTEAFF.

This sequence joins TRBV6-5 and TRBJ2-7; a possible D gene is TRBD2 (5 bases). V dropped 5 bases and J dropped 2 bases, with 16 bases sitting between them. Germline V gene lookup returns CDR1 MNHEY and CDR2 SVGAGI. The CDR3 extends over 15 amino acids. As DNA, the CDR3 is TGTGCCAGCAGTCAGACACCGGGAAAACCCTACGAGCAGTACTTC. Residues: CASSQTPGKPYEQYF.

This clone was found once. The chain is built from TRBV27 and TRBJ1-1, with D maybe TRBD1 (5 bases). The CDR3 has 14 residues. V lost 6 bases and J 7 bases, leaving 18 bases between the germline ends. The germline V gene encodes CDR1 MNHEY and CDR2 SMNVEV (reference sequence). Here the CDR3 DNA reads TGTGCCAGCAGAAGTGTGGGGGTAGCGGGTGAAGCTTTCTTT. It codes for CASRSVGVAGEAFF.

The chain combines TRBV7-9 with TRBJ1-1; no clear D gene. Germline V CDR1 and CDR2: SEHNR, FQNEAQ (reference sequence). The length of the CDR3 is 14 residues. The germline V and J ends were trimmed by 5 bases and 2 bases, with 12 bases remaining between them. The CDR3 spells CASSPSGRNTEAFF. Written as DNA, the CDR3 is TGTGCCAGCAGCCCTTCGGGCAGAAACACTGAAGCTTTCTTT.